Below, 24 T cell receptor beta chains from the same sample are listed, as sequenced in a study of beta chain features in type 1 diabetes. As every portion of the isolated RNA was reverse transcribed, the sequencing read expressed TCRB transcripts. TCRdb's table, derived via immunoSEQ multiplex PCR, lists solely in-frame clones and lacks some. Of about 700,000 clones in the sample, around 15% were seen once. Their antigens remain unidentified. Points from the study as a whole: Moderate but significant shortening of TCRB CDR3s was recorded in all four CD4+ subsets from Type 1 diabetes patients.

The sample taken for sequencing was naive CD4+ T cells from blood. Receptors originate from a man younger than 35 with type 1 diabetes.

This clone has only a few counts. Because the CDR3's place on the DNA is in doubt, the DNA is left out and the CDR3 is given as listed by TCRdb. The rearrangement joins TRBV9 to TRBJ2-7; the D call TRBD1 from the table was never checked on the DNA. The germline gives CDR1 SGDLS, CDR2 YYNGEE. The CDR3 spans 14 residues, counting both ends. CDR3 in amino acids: CASSVGFGTGDLYF.

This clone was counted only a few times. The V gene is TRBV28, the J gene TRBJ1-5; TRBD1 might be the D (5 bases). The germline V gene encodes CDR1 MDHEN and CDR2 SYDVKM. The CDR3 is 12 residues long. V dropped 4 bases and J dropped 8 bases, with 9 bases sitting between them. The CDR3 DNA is TGTGCCAGCAGTTCCTCGGGGGAGCCCCAGCATTTT. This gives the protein CASSSSGEPQHF.

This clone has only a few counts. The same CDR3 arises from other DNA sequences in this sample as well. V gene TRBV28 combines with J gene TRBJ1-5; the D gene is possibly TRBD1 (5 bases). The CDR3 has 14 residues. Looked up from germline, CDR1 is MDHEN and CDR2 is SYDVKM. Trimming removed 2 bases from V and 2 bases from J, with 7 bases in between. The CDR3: CASSLGGRNQPQHF. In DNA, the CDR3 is TGTGCCAGCAGTTTAGGGGGTCGCAATCAGCCCCAGCATTTT.

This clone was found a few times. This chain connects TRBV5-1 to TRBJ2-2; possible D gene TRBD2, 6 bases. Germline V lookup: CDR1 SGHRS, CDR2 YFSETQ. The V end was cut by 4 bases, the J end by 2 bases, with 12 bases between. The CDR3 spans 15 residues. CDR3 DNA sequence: TGCGCCAGCAGCGGCGGGACTCTTAACACCGGGGAGCTGTTTTTT. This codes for CASSGGTLNTGELFF.

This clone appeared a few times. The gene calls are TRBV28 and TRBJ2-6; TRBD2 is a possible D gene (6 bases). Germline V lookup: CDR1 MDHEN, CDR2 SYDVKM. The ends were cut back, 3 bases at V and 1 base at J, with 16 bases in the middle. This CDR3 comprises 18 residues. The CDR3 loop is CASSFPPDGRSGANVLTF. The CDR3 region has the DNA TGTGCCAGCAGTTTCCCTCCGGACGGGAGATCTGGGGCCAACGTCCTGACTTTC. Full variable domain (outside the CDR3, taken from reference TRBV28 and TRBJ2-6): DVKVTQSSRYLVKRTGEKVFLECVQDMDHENMFWYRQDPGLGLRLIYFSYDVKMKEKGDIPEGYSVSREKKERFSLILESASTNQTSMYLCASSFPPDGRSGANVLTFGAGSRLTVL.

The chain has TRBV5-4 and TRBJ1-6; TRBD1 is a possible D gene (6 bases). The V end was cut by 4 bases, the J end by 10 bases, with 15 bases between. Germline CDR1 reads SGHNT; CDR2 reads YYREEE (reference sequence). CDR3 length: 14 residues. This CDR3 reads CASSHPGEDSPLHF. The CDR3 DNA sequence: TGTGCCAGCAGCCATCCAGGGGAAGACTCACCCCTCCACTTT.

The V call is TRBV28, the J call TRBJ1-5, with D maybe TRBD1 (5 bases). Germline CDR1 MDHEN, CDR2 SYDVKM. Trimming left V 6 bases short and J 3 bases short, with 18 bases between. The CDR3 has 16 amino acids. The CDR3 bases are TGTGCCAGCAGCCAGACCAACAAGGGGTACAATCAGCCCCAGCATTTT. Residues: CASSQTNKGYNQPQHF.

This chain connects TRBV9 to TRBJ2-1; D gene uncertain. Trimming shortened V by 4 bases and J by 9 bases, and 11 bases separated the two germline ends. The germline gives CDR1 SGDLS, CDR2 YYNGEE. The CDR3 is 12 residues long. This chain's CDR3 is CASSPTGSEQFF. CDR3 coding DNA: TGTGCCAGCAGCCCGACTGGAAGTGAGCAGTTCTTC.

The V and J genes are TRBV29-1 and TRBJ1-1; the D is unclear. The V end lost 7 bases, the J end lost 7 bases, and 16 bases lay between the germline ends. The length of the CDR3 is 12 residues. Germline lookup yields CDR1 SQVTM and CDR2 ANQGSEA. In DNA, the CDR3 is TGCAGCGCCGCCAGTGCCCCAGGTGAAGCTTTCTTT. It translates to CSAASAPGEAFF.

The chain's CDR3 is CASSQRSGTVWTEQYF. As DNA, the CDR3 is TGTGCCAGCAGCCAAAGGTCCGGGACAGTGTGGACCGAGCAGTACTTC. V gene TRBV14 combines with J gene TRBJ2-7; 7 bases are shared with TRBD1. This CDR3 spans 16 amino acids. Germline V gene lookup returns CDR1 SGHDN and CDR2 FVKESK. The junction had 13 bases not matched to a gene; V was cut back by 2 bases and J by 6 bases.

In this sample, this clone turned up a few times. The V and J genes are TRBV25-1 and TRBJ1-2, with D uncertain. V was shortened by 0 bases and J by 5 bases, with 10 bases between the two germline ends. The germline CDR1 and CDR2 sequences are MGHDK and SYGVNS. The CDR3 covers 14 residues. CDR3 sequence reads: CASSEYGQRYGYTF. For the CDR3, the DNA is TGTGCCAGCAGTGAATATGGCCAGCGATATGGCTACACCTTC.

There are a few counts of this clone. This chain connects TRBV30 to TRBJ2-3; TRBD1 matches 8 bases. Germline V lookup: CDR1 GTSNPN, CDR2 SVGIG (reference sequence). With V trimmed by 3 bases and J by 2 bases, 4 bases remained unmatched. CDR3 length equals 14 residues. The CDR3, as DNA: TGTGCCTGGAGATTGACAGGGGCCACAGATACGCAGTATTTT. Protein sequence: CAWRLTGATDTQYF.

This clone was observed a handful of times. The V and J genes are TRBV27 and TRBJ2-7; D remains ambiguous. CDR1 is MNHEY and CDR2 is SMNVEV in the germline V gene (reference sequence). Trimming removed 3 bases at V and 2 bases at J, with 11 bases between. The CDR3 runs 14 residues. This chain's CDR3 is CASSLTTPPYEQYF. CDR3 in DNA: TGTGCCAGCAGTTTGACGACACCCCCCTACGAGCAGTACTTC.

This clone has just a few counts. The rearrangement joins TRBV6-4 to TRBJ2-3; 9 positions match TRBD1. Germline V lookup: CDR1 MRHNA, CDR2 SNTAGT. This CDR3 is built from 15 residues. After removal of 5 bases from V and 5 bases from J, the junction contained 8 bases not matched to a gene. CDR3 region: CASSPSGTGIDTQYF. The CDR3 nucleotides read TGTGCCAGCAGTCCTTCCGGGACAGGGATAGATACGCAGTATTTT.

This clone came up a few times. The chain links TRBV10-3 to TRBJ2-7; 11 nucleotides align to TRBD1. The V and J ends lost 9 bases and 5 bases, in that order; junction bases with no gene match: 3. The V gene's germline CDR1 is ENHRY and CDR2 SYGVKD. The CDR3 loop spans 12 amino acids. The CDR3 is CAMGQGGHEQYF. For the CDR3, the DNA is TGTGCCATGGGACAGGGGGGACACGAGCAGTACTTC.

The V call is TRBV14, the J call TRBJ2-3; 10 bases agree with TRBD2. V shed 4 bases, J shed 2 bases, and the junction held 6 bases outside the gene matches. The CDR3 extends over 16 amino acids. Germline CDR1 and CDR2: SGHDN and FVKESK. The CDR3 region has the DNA TGTGCCAGCAGCCGCCGGACTAGCGGATTCACAGATACGCAGTATTTT. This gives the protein CASSRRTSGFTDTQYF. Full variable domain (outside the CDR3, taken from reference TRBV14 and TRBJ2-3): EAGVTQFPSHSVIEKGQTVTLRCDPISGHDNLYWYRRVMGKEIKFLLHFVKESKQDESGMPNNRFLAERTGGTYSTLKVQPAELEDSGVYFCASSRRTSGFTDTQYFGPGTRLTVL.

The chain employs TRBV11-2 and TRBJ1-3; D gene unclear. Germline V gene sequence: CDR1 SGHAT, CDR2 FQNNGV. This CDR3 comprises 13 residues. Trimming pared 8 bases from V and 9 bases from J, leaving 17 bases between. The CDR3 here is CASHYAAGATIYF. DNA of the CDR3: TGTGCCAGCCACTACGCTGCGGGTGCCACCATATATTTT.

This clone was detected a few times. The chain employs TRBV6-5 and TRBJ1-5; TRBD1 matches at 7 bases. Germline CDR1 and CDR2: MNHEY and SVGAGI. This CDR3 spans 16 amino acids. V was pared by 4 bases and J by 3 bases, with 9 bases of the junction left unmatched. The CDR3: CASSSGGGPNNQPQHF. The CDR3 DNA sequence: TGTGCCAGCAGTTCGGGAGGGGGCCCCAACAATCAGCCCCAGCATTTT.

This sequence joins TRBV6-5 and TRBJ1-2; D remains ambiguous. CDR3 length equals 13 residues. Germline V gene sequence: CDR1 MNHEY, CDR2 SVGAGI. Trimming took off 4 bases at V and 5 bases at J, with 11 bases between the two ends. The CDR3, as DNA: TGTGCCAGCAGTTCTGATTTCGTTTATGGCTACACCTTC. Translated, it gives CASSSDFVYGYTF.

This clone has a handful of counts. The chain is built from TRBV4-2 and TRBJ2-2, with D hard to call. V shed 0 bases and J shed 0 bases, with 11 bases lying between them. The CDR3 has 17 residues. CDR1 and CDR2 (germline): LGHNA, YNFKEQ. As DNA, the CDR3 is TGTGCCAGCAGCCAAGAATGGTCTGCGGCGAACACCGGGGAGCTGTTTTTT. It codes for CASSQEWSAANTGELFF.

Here the CDR3 DNA reads TGTGCCACCAGTCCCGGACAGTACAATGAGCAGTTCTTC. Translation gives CATSPGQYNEQFF. This rearrangement joins TRBV15 to TRBJ2-1, with a possible D match to TRBD1 (6 bases). V was shortened by 6 bases and J by 4 bases, with 10 bases between the two germline ends. CDR3 length: 13 amino acids. Germline V gene lookup returns CDR1 LNHNV and CDR2 YYDKDF (reference sequence).

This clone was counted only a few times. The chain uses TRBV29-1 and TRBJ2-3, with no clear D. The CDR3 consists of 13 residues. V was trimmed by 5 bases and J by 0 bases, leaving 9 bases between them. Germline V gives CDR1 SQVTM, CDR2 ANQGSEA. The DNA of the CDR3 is TGCAGCGTTAATCTAGTCAGCACAGATACGCAGTATTTT. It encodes CSVNLVSTDTQYF.

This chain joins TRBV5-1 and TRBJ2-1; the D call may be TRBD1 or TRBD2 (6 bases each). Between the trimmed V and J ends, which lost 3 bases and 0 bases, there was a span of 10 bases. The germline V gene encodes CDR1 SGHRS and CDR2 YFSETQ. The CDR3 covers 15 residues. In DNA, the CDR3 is TGCGCCAGCAGCTACGGAGGGGGCTCCTACAATGAGCAGTTCTTC. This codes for CASSYGGGSYNEQFF.

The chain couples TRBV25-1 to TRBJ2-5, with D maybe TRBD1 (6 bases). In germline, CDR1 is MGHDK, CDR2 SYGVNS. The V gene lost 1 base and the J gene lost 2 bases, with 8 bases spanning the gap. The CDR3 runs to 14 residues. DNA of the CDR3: TGTGCCAGCAGTGAATCAACAGGGCAAGAGACCCAGTACTTC. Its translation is CASSESTGQETQYF. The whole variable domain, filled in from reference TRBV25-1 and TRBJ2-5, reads EADIYQTPRYLVIGTGKKITLECSQTMGHDKMYWYQQDPGMELHLIHYSYGVNSTEKGDLSSESTVSRIRTEHFPLTLESARPSHTSQYLCASSESTGQETQYFGPGTRLLVL.